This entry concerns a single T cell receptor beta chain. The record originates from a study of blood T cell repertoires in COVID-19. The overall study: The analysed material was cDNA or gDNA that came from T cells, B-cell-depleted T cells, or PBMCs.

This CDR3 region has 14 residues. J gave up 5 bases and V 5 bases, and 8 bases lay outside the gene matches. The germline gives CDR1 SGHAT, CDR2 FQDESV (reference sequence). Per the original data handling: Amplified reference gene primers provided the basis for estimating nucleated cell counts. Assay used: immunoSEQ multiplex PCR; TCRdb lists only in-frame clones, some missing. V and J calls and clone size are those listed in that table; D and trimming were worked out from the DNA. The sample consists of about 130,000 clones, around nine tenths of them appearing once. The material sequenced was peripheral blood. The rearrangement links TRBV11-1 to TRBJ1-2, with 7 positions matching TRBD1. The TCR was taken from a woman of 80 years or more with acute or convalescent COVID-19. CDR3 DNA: TGTGCCAGCAGCCCAGGACAGGCGCAGTATGGCTACACCTTC. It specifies CASSPGQAQYGYTF.